The 9 T cell receptor beta chains below all came from one sample that was sequenced in a study of T cells in narcolepsy. The repertoire was sequenced with immunoSEQ multiplex PCR; TCRdb's copy has only in-frame clones and lacks some. This table holds 27,000 or so clones, around 82% found once. The sample consisted of CD45RA- memory CD4+ T cells from PBMCs. These receptors were obtained from a human donor with narcolepsy.

The rearrangement joins TRBV7-9 to TRBJ1-1; D not certain. The germline gives CDR1 SEHNR, CDR2 FQNEAQ (reference sequence). V shed 2 bases and J shed 3 bases, with 19 bases lying between them. The CDR3 length is 17 residues. The CDR3 nucleotides are TGTGCCAGCAGCTTACCCCGTATTGGTGGAAGGGACACTGAAGCTTTCTTT. This sequence encodes CASSLPRIGGRDTEAFF.

V is TRBV2 and J is TRBJ2-1; TRBD2 aligns across 14 bases. CDR3 length: 15 amino acids. V was pared by 6 bases and J by 10 bases, with 8 bases of the junction left unmatched. Germline CDR1 is SNHLY and CDR2 is FYNNEI. CDR3 protein: CASRGGLAGGREQFF. DNA for the CDR3: TGTGCCAGCAGGGGTGGACTAGCGGGGGGTAGGGAGCAGTTCTTC.

The CDR3 sequence is CATSGGGETQYF. CDR3 bases: TGTGCCACCTCAGGTGGGGGGGAGACCCAGTACTTC. The chain joins TRBV15 to TRBJ2-5, with D possibly being TRBD2 (6 bases). The V gene lost 8 bases and the J gene lost 5 bases, with 12 bases spanning the gap. CDR1 is LNHNV and CDR2 is YYDKDF in the germline V gene (reference sequence). This CDR3 has 12 amino acids. Variable domain in full (rest from reference TRBV15 and TRBJ2-5): DAMVIQNPRYQVTQFGKPVTLSCSQTLNHNVMYWYQQKSSQAPKLLFHYYDKDFNNEADTPDNFQSRRPNTSFCFLDIRSPGLGDTAMYLCATSGGGETQYFGPGTRLLVL.

CDR3 DNA: TGTGCCACCAGCAGAGAGGGGACCGGGACAGGGGGCGGGTATGGCTACACCTTC. Its protein is CATSREGTGTGGGYGYTF. The chain employs TRBV15 and TRBJ1-2; 12 bases fit TRBD1. This CDR3 contains 18 residues. Trimming cost V 0 bases and J 5 bases; bases outside gene matches: 10. Germline V gene sequence: CDR1 LNHNV, CDR2 YYDKDF (reference sequence).

In its sample, this clone was seen a few times. This rearrangement joins TRBV5-1 to TRBJ2-3, with 11 bases fitting TRBD2. V dropped 4 bases and J dropped 6; count of bases not matched to a gene: 10. Germline CDR1 is SGHRS and CDR2 is YFSETQ. The CDR3 has 16 amino acids. CDR3 amino acids: CASSNLLAGGSDTQYF. DNA for the CDR3: TGCGCCAGCAGCAACCTGCTAGCGGGGGGCAGCGATACGCAGTATTTT.

V usage is TRBV5-8 and J usage is TRBJ2-1; 8 nucleotides match TRBD2. This CDR3 is 15 amino acids long. Unmatched junction bases numbered 10, after V lost 6 bases and J lost 5 bases. Per germline, CDR1 SGHTS and CDR2 YDEGEE. The CDR3 loop reads CASTIAGLGHNEQFF. The CDR3 DNA reads TGTGCCAGCACGATTGCGGGACTAGGCCACAATGAGCAGTTCTTC.

This clone turned up a few times. V is TRBV23-1 and J is TRBJ2-1, with D perhaps TRBD2 (6 bases). TRBV23-1 falls under the ORF class, with uncertain function. The CDR3 spans 12 residues. The germline V and J ends were trimmed by 2 bases and 12 bases, with 11 bases remaining between them. For the CDR3, the DNA is TGCGCCAGCAGTCAAATCCCGCGGGGGCAGTTCTTC. It translates to CASSQIPRGQFF.

The table lists this clone with a few counts. The J gene is TRBJ1-2, the V gene TRBV10-3; possibly TRBD1 for D (5 bases). The length of the CDR3 is 15 residues. In germline, CDR1 is ENHRY, CDR2 SYGVKD. Trimming removed 7 bases at V and 5 bases at J, with 20 bases between. The CDR3 nucleotides read TGTGCCATCACTTACCTGGAAGGAAGGGGATATGGCTACACCTTC. Translated, it gives CAITYLEGRGYGYTF.

V gene TRBV4-1 combines with J gene TRBJ2-7; 7 bases fit TRBD1. V gave up 0 bases and J gave up 0 bases; unmatched junction bases: 2. CDR3 size: 15 residues. The germline gives CDR1 MGHRA, CDR2 YSYEKL. The CDR3 sequence: CASSQETGSSYEQYF. The CDR3 DNA is TGCGCCAGCAGCCAAGAGACAGGGAGCTCCTACGAGCAGTACTTC.